Listed here are 16 T cell receptor beta chains from one sample, sequenced in a study of T-cell memory formation after mild COVID-19. One entry per CDR3 protein results from TCRdb running MiXCR on the 5' RACE reads. The sample lists roughly 580,000 distinct CDR3 sequences; more than 15% were seen once. The specimen sequenced was PBMCs or a T cell subset sorted from them (not recorded which). These receptors were collected from an adult woman who had mild COVID-19 (a few samples of this study predate the infection). Cell type and time point are not known.

The chain uses TRBV4-1 and TRBJ2-7, with TRBD2 identical over 13 bases. After removal of 5 bases from V and 6 bases from J, the junction contained 7 bases not matched to a gene. CDR1 MGHRA and CDR2 YSYEKL come from the germline V gene. The CDR3 consists of 15 residues. The CDR3 loop reads CASSLGLAGATEQYF. The CDR3 nucleotides are TGCGCCAGCAGCTTAGGACTAGCGGGAGCAACCGAGCAGTACTTC.

This clonotype has only a few counts. The chain combines TRBV19 with TRBJ2-3, with 8 bases fitting TRBD2. V lost 5 bases and J lost 2; bases outside the gene matches: 6. Germline V gene sequence: CDR1 LNHDA, CDR2 SQIVND (reference sequence). CDR3 size: 15 residues. CDR3 sequence (DNA): TGTGCCAGTAGTGCGCGCGGGGGGTCCACAGATACGCAGTATTTT. This sequence encodes CASSARGGSTDTQYF.

This clonotype was seen ten or more times. The chain carries TRBV2 and TRBJ2-7; 9 nucleotides line up with TRBD1. The germline gives CDR1 SNHLY, CDR2 FYNNEI. V was pared by 4 bases and J by 2 bases, with 9 bases of the junction left unmatched. CDR3 length: 16 residues. This chain's CDR3 is CASSGQGGQGTYEQYF. CDR3 DNA sequence: TGTGCCAGCAGTGGACAGGGCGGACAGGGGACCTACGAGCAGTACTTC.

This clonotype turned up a few times. V is TRBV29-1 and J is TRBJ1-1; no definite D call. Trimming removed 5 bases at V and 0 bases at J, with 10 bases between. The CDR3 runs to 13 residues. CDR1 and CDR2 (germline): SQVTM, ANQGSEA. This chain's CDR3 is CSVSGLMNTEAFF. CDR3 nucleotides: TGCAGCGTTTCCGGGTTGATGAACACTGAAGCTTTCTTT.

The chain links TRBV7-2 to TRBJ1-4; 7 bases agree with TRBD1. Trimming cost V 4 bases and J 14 bases; bases outside gene matches: 7. The CDR3 runs 12 residues. The germline gives CDR1 SGHTA, CDR2 FQGNSA. The CDR3 bases are TGTGCCAGCAGCTCGACAGGGTGGAGGCTGTTTTTT. It yields the protein CASSSTGWRLFF.

This clonotype has at least ten counts. The chain carries TRBV6-5 and TRBJ2-7; 12 bases fit TRBD2. The CDR3 spans 19 residues. CDR1 MNHEY and CDR2 SVGAGI come from the germline V gene. J gave up 4 bases and V 6 bases, and 19 bases lay outside the gene matches. The CDR3 DNA reads as TGTGCCAGCAGGATTAAGAGGACTAGCGGGAATAAGAGTGGGTACGAGCAGTACTTC. Translation gives CASRIKRTSGNKSGYEQYF.

The V and J genes are TRBV21-1 and TRBJ2-7; the table's D gene call, TRBD1, was not cross checked with the DNA. TRBV21-1 is noted as a pseudogene. The CDR3 runs to 21 residues. The CDR3 nucleotides are TGTGCCAGCAGCCAACAGCAACGAGAAAGCAGGAGGGGACAGGGATCCTACGAGCAGTACTTC. It translates to CASSQQQRESRRGQGSYEQYF.

The chain employs TRBV7-9 and TRBJ2-1; maybe TRBD1 (5 bases). Germline V CDR1 and CDR2: SEHNR, FQNEAQ (reference sequence). The CDR3 runs 15 residues. Trimming removed 2 bases at V and 7 bases at J, with 15 bases between. The CDR3 spells CASSLFQGTTNEQFF. For the CDR3, the DNA is TGTGCCAGCAGCTTATTCCAGGGCACAACAAATGAGCAGTTCTTC.

This clonotype ranks as medium-sized (0.01 to 0.1%). J is TRBJ1-4 and V is TRBV30; no reliable D call. This CDR3 spans 16 amino acids. CDR1 and CDR2 from the germline V gene are GTSNPN and SVGIG (reference sequence). V lost 0 bases to trimming and J lost 8 bases, with 19 bases between them. CDR3 residues: CAWSVPMDLSGEKLFF. The CDR3 DNA reads as TGTGCCTGGAGTGTACCCATGGATCTTTCGGGCGAAAAACTGTTTTTT.

This sequence joins TRBV29-1 and TRBJ2-5; 11 bases map to TRBD1. Germline values: CDR1 SQVTM, CDR2 ANQGSEA. There are 14 residues in the CDR3. With 8 bases clipped from V and 1 base from J, the junction kept 6 bases outside the gene matches. The CDR3, as DNA: TGCAGCTTCCGGGACAGGGGGACCCAAGAGACCCAGTACTTC. Amino acids: CSFRDRGTQETQYF.

There are a few counts of this clonotype. The chain employs TRBV20-1 and TRBJ2-1; possible D gene TRBD2, 6 bases. CDR1 DFQATT and CDR2 SNEGSKA come from the germline V gene (reference sequence). The ends were cut back, 1 base at V and 0 bases at J, with 13 bases in the middle. The length of the CDR3 is 16 residues. CDR3 loop: CSARGMGGSSYNEQFF. CDR3 bases: TGCAGTGCTAGAGGGATGGGAGGCTCCTCCTACAATGAGCAGTTCTTC.

This clonotype was seen only a few times. The rearrangement joins TRBV18 to TRBJ1-5; 8 bases line up with TRBD1. CDR1 KGHSH and CDR2 LQKENI come from the germline V gene. Unmatched junction bases numbered 7, after V lost 3 bases and J lost 3 bases. The CDR3 is 16 amino acids. The CDR3: CASSPSTGALNQPQHF. The DNA of the CDR3 is TGTGCCAGCTCACCCTCGACAGGGGCCCTCAATCAGCCCCAGCATTTT.

This clonotype showed up just a few times. V gene TRBV4-1 combines with J gene TRBJ2-5; TRBD2 agrees at 7 bases. Germline CDR1 is MGHRA and CDR2 is YSYEKL. The CDR3 length is 14 residues. Unmatched junction bases numbered 8, after V lost 3 bases and J lost 7 bases. This chain's CDR3 is CASSQGRARGTQYF. The CDR3 region has the DNA TGCGCCAGCAGCCAGGGGAGGGCCCGAGGGACCCAGTACTTC.

In this sample, this clonotype turned up many times. The CDR3 loop reads CASSRGKEETQYF. In DNA, the CDR3 is TGTGCCAGCAGCCGAGGGAAGGAAGAGACCCAGTACTTC. The chain recombines TRBV7-3 with TRBJ2-5; tentatively, D is TRBD2 (5 bases). The ends were cut back, 5 bases at V and 3 bases at J, with 10 bases in the middle. Germline V gene data show CDR1 as SGHTA and CDR2 as FQGTGA. The CDR3 has 13 amino acids. The variable domain in full, completed from reference TRBV7-3 and TRBJ2-5, reads GAGVSQTPSNKVTEKGKYVELRCDPISGHTALYWYRQSLGQGPEFLIYFQGTGAADDSGLPNDRFFAVRPEGSVSTLKIQRTERGDSAVYLCASSRGKEETQYFGPGTRLLVL.

This clonotype was observed a few times. V and J are TRBV12-3 or TRBV12-4 and TRBJ1-2; possibly TRBD1 for D (5 bases). The length of the CDR3 is 15 residues. The V end lost 0 bases, the J end lost 5 bases, and 13 bases lay between the germline ends. The CDR3 DNA reads TGTGCCAGCAGTTTAGCCAGGGTTGTGGCTTATGGCTACACCTTC. Its protein product is CASSLARVVAYGYTF.

The CDR3 loop reads CASSDPLRRAIQPQHF. DNA for the CDR3: TGTGCCAGCAGTGATCCACTCCGGAGGGCAATTCAGCCCCAGCATTTT. This chain connects TRBV6-1 to TRBJ1-5; no clear D. V gave up 3 bases and J gave up 6 bases, with 18 bases separating them. Germline V CDR1 and CDR2: MNHNS, SASEGT. The CDR3 totals 16 residues.